The sequence of this T cell receptor (beta chain) was determined in a study of T cell responses to AZD1222 COVID-19 vaccine. As for the study in general: Pooling covered second doses at about 4 or about 12 weeks.

Study-wide findings and caveats: Donors were mostly white British, more females; clonal diversity possibly underestimated.

The CDR3 spans 14 residues. Germline V gene data show CDR1 as MNHEY and CDR2 as SVGAGI. The V end was cut by 7 bases, the J end by 6 bases, with 16 bases between. Sequenced by immunoSEQ multiplex PCR; TCRdb stores in-frame clones only, minus some. The table has some 160,000 clones, roughly 93% seen once. A remark on this clone: The target antigen is unknown.

The sequence derives from an adult in good health. The sequencing used peripheral blood, collected on day 0 of AZD1222 vaccination. The chain joins TRBV6-5 to TRBJ2-1; D gene ambiguous. CDR3 bases: TGTGCCAGCATGCCGGGCAGATCAATCAATGAGCAGTTCTTC. It specifies CASMPGRSINEQFF.